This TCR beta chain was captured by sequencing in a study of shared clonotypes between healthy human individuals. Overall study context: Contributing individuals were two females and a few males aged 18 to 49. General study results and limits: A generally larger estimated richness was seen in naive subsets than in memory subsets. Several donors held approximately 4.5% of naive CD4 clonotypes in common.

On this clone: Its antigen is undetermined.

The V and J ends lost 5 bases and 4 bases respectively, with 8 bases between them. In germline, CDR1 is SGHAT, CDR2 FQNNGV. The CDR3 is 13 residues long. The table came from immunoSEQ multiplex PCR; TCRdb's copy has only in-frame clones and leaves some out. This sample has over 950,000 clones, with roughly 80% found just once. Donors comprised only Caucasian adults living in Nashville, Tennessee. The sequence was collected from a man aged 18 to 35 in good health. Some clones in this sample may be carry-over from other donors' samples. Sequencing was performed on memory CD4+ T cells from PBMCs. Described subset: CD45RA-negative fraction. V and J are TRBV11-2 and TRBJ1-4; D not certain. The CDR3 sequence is CASSLARNEKLFF. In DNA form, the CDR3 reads TGTGCCAGCAGCCTAGCGCGTAATGAAAAACTGTTTTTT.